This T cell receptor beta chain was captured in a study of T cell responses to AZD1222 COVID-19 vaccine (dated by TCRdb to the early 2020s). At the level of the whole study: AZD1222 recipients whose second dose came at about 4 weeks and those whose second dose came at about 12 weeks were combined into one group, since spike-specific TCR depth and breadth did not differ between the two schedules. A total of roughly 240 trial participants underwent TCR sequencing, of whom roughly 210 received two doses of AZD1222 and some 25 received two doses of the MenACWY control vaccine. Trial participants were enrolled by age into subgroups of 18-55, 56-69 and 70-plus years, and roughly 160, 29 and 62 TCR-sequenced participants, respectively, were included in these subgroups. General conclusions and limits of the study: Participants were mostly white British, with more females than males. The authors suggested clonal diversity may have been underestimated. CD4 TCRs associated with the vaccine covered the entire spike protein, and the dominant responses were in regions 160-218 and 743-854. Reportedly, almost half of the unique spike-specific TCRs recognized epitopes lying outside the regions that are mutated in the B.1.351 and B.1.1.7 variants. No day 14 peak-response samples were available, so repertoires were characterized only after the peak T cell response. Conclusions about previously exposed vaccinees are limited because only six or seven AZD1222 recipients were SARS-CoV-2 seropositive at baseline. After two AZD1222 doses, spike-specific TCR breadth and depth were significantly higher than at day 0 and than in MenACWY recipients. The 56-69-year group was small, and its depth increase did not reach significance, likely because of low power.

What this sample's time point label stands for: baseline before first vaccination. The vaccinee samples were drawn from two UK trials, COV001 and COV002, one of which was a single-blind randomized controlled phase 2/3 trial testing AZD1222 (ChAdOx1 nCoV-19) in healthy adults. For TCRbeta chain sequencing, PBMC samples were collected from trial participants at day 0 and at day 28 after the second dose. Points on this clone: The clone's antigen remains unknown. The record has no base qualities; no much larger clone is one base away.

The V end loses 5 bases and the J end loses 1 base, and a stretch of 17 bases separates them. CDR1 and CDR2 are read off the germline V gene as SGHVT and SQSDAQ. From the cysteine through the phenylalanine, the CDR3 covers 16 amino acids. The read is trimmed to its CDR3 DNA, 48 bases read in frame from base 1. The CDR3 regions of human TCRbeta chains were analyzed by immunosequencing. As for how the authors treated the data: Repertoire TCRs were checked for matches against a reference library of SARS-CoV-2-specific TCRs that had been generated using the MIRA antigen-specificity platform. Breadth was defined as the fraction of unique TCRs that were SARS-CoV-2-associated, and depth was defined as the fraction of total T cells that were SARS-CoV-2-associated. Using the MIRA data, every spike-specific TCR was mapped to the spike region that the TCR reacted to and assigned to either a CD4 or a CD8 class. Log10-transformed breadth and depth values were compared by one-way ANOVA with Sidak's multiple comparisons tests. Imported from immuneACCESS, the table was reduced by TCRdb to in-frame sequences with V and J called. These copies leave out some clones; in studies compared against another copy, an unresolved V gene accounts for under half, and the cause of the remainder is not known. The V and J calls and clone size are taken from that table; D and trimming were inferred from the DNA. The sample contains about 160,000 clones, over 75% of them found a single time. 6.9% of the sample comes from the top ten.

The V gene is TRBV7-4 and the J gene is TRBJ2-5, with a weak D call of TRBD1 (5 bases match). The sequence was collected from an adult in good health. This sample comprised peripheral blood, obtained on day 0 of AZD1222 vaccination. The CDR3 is CASSPSGQGPQETQYF. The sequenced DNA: TGTGCCAGCAGCCCAAGTGGCCAGGGCCCCCAAGAGACCCAGTACTTC. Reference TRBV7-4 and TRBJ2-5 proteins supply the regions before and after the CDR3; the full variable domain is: GAGVSQSPRYKVAKRGRDVALRCDSISGHVTLYWYRQTLGQGSEVLTYSQSDAQRDKSGRPSGRFSAERPERSVSTLKIQRTEQGDSAVYLCASSPSGQGPQETQYFGPGTRLLVL.